This T cell receptor beta chain was sequenced during a study of Ad26.COV2.S vaccination and SARS-CoV-2 variants (dated by TCRdb to about 2021). Regarding the complete study: Vaccine-arm donors were drawn from COV1001, a multicentre, randomized, double-blind, placebo-controlled phase I-IIa trial of Ad26.COV2.S in healthy adults. Ad26.COV2.S was administered intramuscularly at 5 x 10^10 or 1 x 10^11 viral particles, either as a single shot or as two shots given 56 days apart. TCRbeta repertoire sequencing was used to assess the specificity and breadth of SARS-CoV-2-reactive T cell receptors after Ad26.COV2.S vaccination. Investigators did not know the trial group allocation while performing experiments and assessing outcomes. The TCR-sequenced set comprised around 32 samples: some 20 Ad26.COV2.S vaccine recipients, 5 placebo recipients and 8 SARS-CoV-2 convalescent individuals. Trial participants were randomized into five groups of five, in which low-dose or high-dose Ad26.COV2.S was given once or twice, or placebo was given on both occasions. The paper as a whole reports these results and caveats: The authors noted that total T cell responses may have been underestimated by the TCR breadth and depth analyses. The study was not powered for comparison of responses between vaccine doses or regimens. Higher spike-specific TCR breadth was observed in Ad26.COV2.S recipients than in placebo recipients (P = 0.0014). Substantial breadth of spike-specific CD8+ and CD4+ T cell responses was reported after vaccination. Vaccine and placebo recipients had comparable non-spike TCR breadth, which fits with the vaccine containing only spike.

A note on this clone: Its antigen specificity is not known. The input lacks base qualities; no much larger clone sits a single base away.

The immunoSEQ Assay was the method used to sequence TCRbeta CDR3 regions. After extraction, genomic DNA underwent amplification by bias-controlled multiplex PCR, followed by high-throughput sequencing. The authors processed their data as follows. To quantify the absolute abundance of every unique TCRbeta CDR3 region, sequences were collapsed and filtered. Usable DNA was measured by amplifying reference genes present in all nucleated cells, and TCRbeta template counts were normalized to that usable DNA to estimate T cell fraction. Repertoire TCRs were annotated as SARS-CoV-2-specific by exact matching of V gene, CDR3 amino acid sequence and J gene to a known reactive TCR set. MIRA supplied the reference SARS-CoV-2 TCR set, which was filtered for enrichment in COVID-19-positive ImmuneCODE repertoires so that public or cross-reactive TCRs were removed. Using the MIRA antigens, annotated TCRs were further analysed by specific ORF or by position within an ORF. Breadth was defined as annotated unique rearrangements over total unique productive rearrangements; depth was the summed frequency of those rearrangements. Two-sided Wilcoxon rank-sum tests were applied when comparing TCR breadth between groups. The source is immuneACCESS, and TCRdb retained only in-frame sequences with V and J called. Part of the clones is not carried over; for the studies checked, unresolved V genes explain less than half of this, and the remainder is unexplained. V and J calls plus clone size are reproduced from that table; the DNA served to infer D and trimming. This sample lists hundreds of thousands of clones; 80% to 95% were detected once. The ten largest clones represent approximately 12% of the sample.

Reading the label with the study, this specimen's treatment or condition is: some 19 received Ad26.COV2.S at low or high dose, single or two shots; 5 received placebo; per-sample allocation not given. For vaccine and placebo recipients, repertoires were sequenced using samples collected on day 63 after the first injection. In Cohort 1b, 25 adults aged 18-55 years were enrolled at a single site in Boston, USA, between 29 July and 7 August 2020. As a vaccine, Ad26.COV2.S was a replication-incompetent adenovirus type 26 vector that expressed a prefusion-stabilized SARS-CoV-2 spike protein derived from the original Wuhan strain. In the germline V gene (reference sequence), CDR1 corresponds to MNHEY and CDR2 to SMNVEV. Trimming takes 2 bases from V and 7 bases from J, and the germline ends sit 5 bases apart. From its cysteine to its phenylalanine, the CDR3 spans 12 amino acids. The DNA shown is the 36-base CDR3, in frame from base 1.

Sample: peripheral blood, taken in a trial of Ad26.COV2.S vaccine versus placebo. The rearranged chain carries TRBV27 and TRBJ2-2; no D gene can be assigned with confidence. The sequence was obtained from a person aged 18-60 years who received the Ad26.COV2.S COVID-19 vaccine or a placebo. The CDR3 is CASSLNGGELFF. The sequenced DNA is TGTGCCAGCAGTTTAAATGGCGGGGAGCTGTTTTTT.